A single sample gave rise to the 24 T cell receptor beta chains below, sequenced in a study of CD8 T cells in ankylosing spondylitis (dated by TCRdb to about 2017). General conclusions and limits of the study: A TCR beta motif of about 8 highly homologous amino acid variants appeared characteristic of blood from ankylosing spondylitis patients.

Libraries were built with 5' RACE. Sequencing was carried out with an Illumina HiSeq 2500. The public reads were reprocessed in TCRdb via fastp at Q25 and MiXCR, keeping in-frame beta chains. Rows with a matching CDR3 protein are joined into one entry that keeps the most common DNA and genes. The table for this sample lists about 200,000 distinct CDR3 sequences; 5.5% to 7.5% of them were counted only once. The top ten clones comprise 14% of the sample. Antigens of these TCRs are unknown. Sequencing was done on a sample of blood, either unsorted or a sorted T cell fraction (not recorded which). These TCRs come from a male donor with ankylosing spondylitis.

At least ten counts were recorded for this clonotype. This chain joins TRBV7-8 and TRBJ2-1; D might be TRBD1 (5 bases). The V end was cut by 5 bases, the J end by 4 bases, with 18 bases between. This CDR3 contains 16 residues. Germline CDR1 SGHVS, CDR2 FQNEAQ. DNA for the CDR3: TGTGCCAGCAGCCCGAGGATGGCAGGGCTATACAATGAGCAGTTCTTC. Its translation is CASSPRMAGLYNEQFF.

This clonotype was seen at least ten times. The rearrangement uses TRBV28 and TRBJ2-5; possibly TRBD2 for D (5 bases). CDR1 and CDR2 from the germline V gene are MDHEN and SYDVKM. The V end was cut by 5 bases, the J end by 5 bases, with 12 bases between. The CDR3 totals 13 residues. The CDR3 nucleotides read TGTGCCAGCAGTAAACTAGACGATGAGACCCAGTACTTC. This gives the protein CASSKLDDETQYF.

In its sample, this clonotype was seen many times. CDR3 DNA sequence: TGTGCCAGTAGTATAGGGTGGAGAGCGAATGAGCAGTTCTTC. It specifies CASSIGWRANEQFF. The V call is TRBV19, the J call TRBJ2-1; no clear D. The CDR3 has 14 residues. Trimming removed 1 base at V and 7 bases at J, with 11 bases between. In germline, CDR1 is LNHDA, CDR2 SQIVND (reference sequence).

This clonotype was picked up a small number of times. The chain has TRBV11-2 and TRBJ2-7; either TRBD1 or TRBD2 may supply D (5 bases each). The CDR3 runs to 14 residues. V dropped 2 bases and J dropped 3 bases, with 11 bases sitting between them. Germline CDR1 is SGHAT and CDR2 is FQNNGV. DNA of the CDR3: TGTGCCAGCAGCTTAATGGGTGGGGGCTACGAGCAGTACTTC. Encoded protein: CASSLMGGGYEQYF. The full variable domain, rest sourced from reference TRBV11-2 and TRBJ2-7, is EAGVAQSPRYKIIEKRQSVAFWCNPISGHATLYWYQQILGQGPKLLIQFQNNGVVDDSQLPKDRFSAERLKGVDSTLKIQPAKLEDSAVYLCASSLMGGGYEQYFGPGTRLTVT.

V is TRBV12-5 and J is TRBJ2-3; D call uncertain. This CDR3 spans 12 amino acids. Germline V gene sequence: CDR1 LGHNT, CDR2 FRNRAP. Trimming pared 1 base from V and 4 bases from J, leaving 3 bases between. The CDR3 reads CASGLAADTQYF. For the CDR3, the DNA is TGTGCTAGTGGTTTGGCCGCAGATACGCAGTATTTT.

This clonotype came up many times. In nucleotides, the CDR3 is TGTGCCAGCAGCTTATTGGCAGGGGGCTACACCTACAATGAGCAGTTCTTC. It specifies CASSLLAGGYTYNEQFF. The chain combines TRBV7-8 with TRBJ2-1, with 8 nucleotides matching TRBD1. This CDR3 spans 17 amino acids. Germline trimming cut 2 bases from V and 2 bases from J; bases unmatched to any gene: 8. The germline V gene encodes CDR1 SGHVS and CDR2 FQNEAQ.

This clonotype was detected many times. This chain connects TRBV7-9 to TRBJ2-4; D gene ambiguous. Germline V lookup: CDR1 SEHNR, CDR2 FQNEAQ (reference sequence). V lost 4 bases and J lost 9, with 19 bases in between. This CDR3 is built from 15 residues. The CDR3 region has the DNA TGTGCCAGCAGCTCGCGAGACTCCTCCATTGGCATTCAGTACTTC. This translates into CASSSRDSSIGIQYF.

The chain has TRBV28 and TRBJ2-1; D may be TRBD2 (6 bases). The CDR3 contains 15 residues. The V and J ends lost 4 bases and 7 bases respectively, with 17 bases between them. In germline, CDR1 is MDHEN, CDR2 SYDVKM. The CDR3 protein is CASSWRSGLGNEQFF. CDR3 coding DNA: TGTGCCAGCAGTTGGCGTAGCGGACTTGGGAATGAGCAGTTCTTC. Full variable domain (rest looked up from reference TRBV28 and TRBJ2-1): DVKVTQSSRYLVKRTGEKVFLECVQDMDHENMFWYRQDPGLGLRLIYFSYDVKMKEKGDIPEGYSVSREKKERFSLILESASTNQTSMYLCASSWRSGLGNEQFFGPGTRLTVL.

This clonotype was detected many times. This chain links TRBV24-1 with TRBJ2-3, with TRBD2 identical over 12 bases. This CDR3 comprises 18 residues. With 4 bases clipped from V and 2 bases from J, the junction kept 9 bases outside the gene matches. Germline lookup yields CDR1 KGHDR and CDR2 SFDVKD. CDR3 DNA: TGTGCCACCAGTGACTTTCCAGGACTAGCGGGGACCACAGATACGCAGTATTTT. Translating gives CATSDFPGLAGTTDTQYF.

This clonotype was observed at least ten times. The rearrangement links TRBV4-3 to TRBJ2-3; D unclear. Deletions cut 0 bases from V and 1 base from J, with 5 bases between. CDR3 length equals 14 residues. Germline V gives CDR1 LGHNA, CDR2 YSLEER. Here the CDR3 reads CASSQDQGTDTQYF. In DNA, the CDR3 is TGCGCCAGCAGCCAAGATCAGGGCACAGATACGCAGTATTTT.

This clonotype has a count of ten or more. The V gene is TRBV7-9, the J gene TRBJ1-5, with TRBD1 identical over 7 bases. Losses at the gene ends were 1 base for V and 5 bases for J; bases not matched to a gene: 2. CDR1 and CDR2 from the germline V gene are SEHNR and FQNEAQ (reference sequence). The CDR3 runs to 14 residues. CDR3 sequence reads: CASSLGQGDQPQHF. DNA of the CDR3: TGTGCCAGCAGCTTAGGACAGGGTGATCAGCCCCAGCATTTT.

This clonotype was counted many times. The chain has TRBV6-5 and TRBJ1-1; TRBD1 matches at 8 bases. CDR3 length: 16 amino acids. The V and J ends lost 2 bases and 4 bases, in that order; junction bases with no gene match: 9. Germline CDR1 and CDR2: MNHEY and SVGAGI. DNA of the CDR3: TGTGCCAGCAGTTACATACAGGGGGGATGGCTCACTGAAGCTTTCTTT. Translating gives CASSYIQGGWLTEAFF.

This clonotype was seen ten or more times. This rearrangement joins TRBV10-2 to TRBJ1-1; no definite D call. The CDR3 has 13 residues. V lost 2 bases and J 2 bases, leaving 6 bases between the germline ends. Germline-derived CDR1 and CDR2 are WSHSY and SAAADI. The CDR3 sequence: CASSEGPNTEAFF. The DNA of the CDR3 is TGCGCCAGCAGTGAGGGCCCTAACACTGAAGCTTTCTTT.

This clonotype was observed many times. The chain is built from TRBV28 and TRBJ1-6; 9 bases fit TRBD1. Unmatched junction bases numbered 12, after V lost 11 bases and J lost 10 bases. Germline CDR1 is MDHEN and CDR2 is SYDVKM. The length of the CDR3 is 14 residues. This CDR3 is CAAHRGQGASPLHF. The CDR3, as DNA: TGTGCCGCCCACAGGGGACAGGGTGCCTCACCCCTCCACTTT.

There are many counts of this clonotype. The chain uses TRBV28 and TRBJ2-7; D unclear. With 4 bases removed from V and 0 bases from J, the gap between germline ends came to 10 bases. The CDR3 totals 14 residues. CDR1 and CDR2 from the germline V gene are MDHEN and SYDVKM. The CDR3 spells CASSSGRVSYEQYF. The CDR3 DNA is TGTGCCAGCAGTTCCGGGCGCGTCTCCTACGAGCAGTACTTC. Full variable domain (remainder filled in from reference TRBV28 and TRBJ2-7): DVKVTQSSRYLVKRTGEKVFLECVQDMDHENMFWYRQDPGLGLRLIYFSYDVKMKEKGDIPEGYSVSREKKERFSLILESASTNQTSMYLCASSSGRVSYEQYFGPGTRLTVT.

Only a few counts were recorded for this clonotype. The V gene is TRBV13, the J gene TRBJ2-1; no clear D. Germline V lookup: CDR1 PRHDT, CDR2 FYEKMQ (reference sequence). The CDR3 has 14 amino acids. V shed 0 bases and J shed 3 bases, with 6 bases lying between them. The CDR3 region has the DNA TGTGCCAGCAGCTTAGGGCTCCTCTACAATGAGCAGTTCTTC. Its translation is CASSLGLLYNEQFF.

This clonotype was recorded at least ten times. The J gene is TRBJ2-5, the V gene TRBV6-2 or TRBV6-3; weak D call: TRBD2 (6 bases). Germline CDR1 is MNHEY and CDR2 is SVGEGT. The CDR3 consists of 13 residues. V was pared by 4 bases and J by 1 base, with 7 bases between. In nucleotides, the CDR3 is TGTGCCAGCAGTTGGGGGGTCCAAGAGACCCAGTACTTC. Translating it yields CASSWGVQETQYF.

This clonotype was observed a handful of times. The rearrangement uses TRBV4-3 and TRBJ2-7, with 9 nucleotides matching TRBD1. This CDR3 comprises 17 residues. V lost 4 bases and J lost 5; bases outside the gene matches: 15. CDR1 is LGHNA and CDR2 is YSLEER in the germline V gene. CDR3 sequence: CASSRETPGTGSDEQYF. DNA for the CDR3: TGCGCCAGCAGCCGCGAGACTCCCGGGACAGGGTCTGACGAGCAGTACTTC.

This clonotype has at least ten counts. For the CDR3, the DNA is TGCGCCAGCAGCCAAGATTCTCTGGTGCGGGGGCCTACCTACGAGCAGTACTTC. This encodes CASSQDSLVRGPTYEQYF. V gene TRBV4-3 combines with J gene TRBJ2-7; maybe TRBD2 (7 bases). V was clipped by 0 bases and J by 2 bases, with 20 bases between them. There are 18 residues in the CDR3. Germline V gene sequence: CDR1 LGHNA, CDR2 YSLEER.

This clonotype was observed many times. The V call is TRBV5-1, the J call TRBJ2-7; TRBD2 might be the D (6 bases). The CDR3 covers 17 residues. CDR1 is SGHRS and CDR2 is YFSETQ in the germline V gene. Trimming pared 0 bases from V and 0 bases from J, leaving 16 bases between. In DNA form, the CDR3 reads TGCGCCAGCAGCTTGGGCCGGGAGAGAGATTACTCCTACGAGCAGTACTTC. This translates into CASSLGRERDYSYEQYF.

This clonotype was observed at least ten times. This chain joins TRBV11-1 and TRBJ2-1, with 14 bases identical to TRBD2. There are 18 residues in the CDR3. Trimming cost V 5 bases and J 3 bases; bases outside gene matches: 9. CDR1 is SGHAT, CDR2 FQDESV, per germline (reference sequence). CDR3: CASSPGTSGSWGYNEQFF. Written as DNA, the CDR3 is TGTGCCAGCAGCCCTGGGACTAGCGGGAGTTGGGGCTACAATGAGCAGTTCTTC.

The rearrangement links TRBV6-5 to TRBJ2-1, with TRBD2 as a possible D gene (5 bases). The CDR3 is 17 residues long. The germline V and J ends were trimmed by 0 bases and 4 bases, with 16 bases remaining between them. Germline values: CDR1 MNHEY, CDR2 SVGAGI. The CDR3: CASSYSPGGLHYNEQFF. The CDR3 region has the DNA TGTGCCAGCAGTTACTCGCCGGGCGGGTTACATTACAATGAGCAGTTCTTC.

This clonotype was detected only a few times. The V gene is TRBV7-9, the J gene TRBJ1-4; no definite D call. The CDR3 has 15 amino acids. Between the trimmed V and J ends, which lost 1 base and 8 bases, there was a span of 14 bases. CDR1 SEHNR and CDR2 FQNEAQ come from the germline V gene (reference sequence). Here the CDR3 reads CASSLVEKGWEKLFF. In DNA form, the CDR3 reads TGTGCCAGCAGCTTAGTTGAGAAGGGTTGGGAAAAACTGTTTTTT. The whole variable domain, filled in from reference TRBV7-9 and TRBJ1-4, reads DTGVSQNPRHKITKRGQNVTFRCDPISEHNRLYWYRQTLGQGPEFLTYFQNEAQLEKSRLLSDRFSAERPKGSFSTLEIQRTEQGDSAMYLCASSLVEKGWEKLFFGSGTQLSVL.

Many counts were recorded for this clonotype. V gene TRBV7-8 combines with J gene TRBJ1-1; 7 bases line up with TRBD1. The germline V gene has CDR1 SGHVS and CDR2 FQNEAQ. J was trimmed by 2 bases and V by 1 base; bases with no gene match: 4. The CDR3 runs 15 residues. CDR3 nucleotides: TGTGCCAGCAGCTTAGGTCAGGGGGTTAACACTGAAGCTTTCTTT. It specifies CASSLGQGVNTEAFF.